Listed below are T cell receptor beta chains from one sample, sequenced in a study of T cell responses to AZD1222 COVID-19 vaccine. Assay: immunoSEQ multiplex PCR; the TCRdb copy retains only in-frame clones and omits some. Here the sample spans 55,000 to 70,000 clones, approximately 80% being singletons. The sample consisted of peripheral blood, taken on day 0 of AZD1222 vaccination. All receptors derive from an adult in good health. The CDR3 runs from the conserved cysteine through the conserved F or W. The order of the fields is V gene, clone size, J gene, D gene, CDR3 protein, CDR3 DNA. The D gene is left open where the match is weak. Clone size is stated in some rows and not others, as once, few, many or a class when expanded.

TRBV28	-	TRBJ1-4	-	CASSFWQQEIPNEKLFF	TGTGCCAGCAGTTTCTGGCAGCAGGAAATACCTAATGAAAAACTGTTTTTT
TRBV18	few	TRBJ1-5	TRBD1	CATAGGSDQPQHF	TGTGCCACCGCAGGGGGTAGCGATCAGCCCCAGCATTTT
TRBV10-3	-	TRBJ2-5	TRBD1	CAISDRGFEETQYF	TGTGCCATCAGTGACAGGGGGTTCGAGGAGACCCAGTACTTC
TRBV5-1	-	TRBJ2-3	TRBD2	CASSSLSSGADTQYF	TGCGCCAGCAGCTCACTCTCTAGCGGGGCAGATACGCAGTATTTT
TRBV2	once	TRBJ1-5	-	CASSGRPNQPQHF	TGTGCCAGCAGTGGGCGTCCCAATCAGCCCCAGCATTTT
TRBV9	-	TRBJ1-4	TRBD1	CASSSRTGGYATNEKLFF	TGTGCCAGCAGCTCGAGGACAGGGGGCTATGCAACTAATGAAAAACTGTTTTTT
TRBV19	-	TRBJ2-5	-	CASSIDHGRQETQYF	TGTGCCAGTAGTATAGATCACGGGAGACAAGAGACCCAGTACTTC
TRBV28	once	TRBJ2-3	-	CASSPQTTSRGVF	TGTGCCAGCAGTCCCCAGACGACTAGCAGGGGTGTCTTT
TRBV5-1	once	TRBJ2-2	-	CASSLGQGGTGELFF	TGCGCCAGCAGCTTGGGGCAGGGCGGCACCGGGGAGCTGTTTTTT
TRBV5-8	-	TRBJ1-2	-	CASSLGQRTNYGYTF	TGTGCCAGCAGCTTGGGTCAGCGCACTAACTATGGCTACACCTTC
TRBV7-7	once	TRBJ1-6	TRBD1	CASSSTDREGSPLHF	TGTGCTAGCAGCTCGACGGACAGGGAAGGTTCACCCCTCCACTTT
TRBV6-2/TRBV6-3	once	TRBJ1-5	-	CASSYRQGEGSFNQPQHF	TGTGCCAGCAGTTACCGCCAAGGGGAGGGATCTTTCAATCAGCCCCAGCATTTT
TRBV30	-	TRBJ2-5	TRBD2	CAWSWTSGGGTQYF	TGTGCCTGGAGTTGGACTAGCGGGGGTGGTACCCAGTACTTC
TRBV30	once	TRBJ2-1	-	CAWSRVGGRWNEQFF	TGTGCCTGGAGTCGTGTCGGGGGGCGATGGAATGAGCAGTTCTTC
TRBV6-5	-	TRBJ1-6	TRBD1	CASAGGETYNSPLHF	TGTGCCAGCGCAGGGGGCGAAACCTATAATTCACCCCTCCACTTT
TRBV9	few	TRBJ1-5	-	CASSEGGTVHQPQHF	TGTGCCAGCAGCGAGGGGGGCACAGTGCATCAGCCCCAGCATTTT
TRBV6-5	-	TRBJ1-6	-	CASSYRSGYNSPLHF	TGTGCCAGCAGTTACAGGTCAGGGTACAATTCACCCCTCCACTTT